This TCR beta chain was captured by sequencing in a study of PD-L1 blockade in urothelial cancer. This clone was detected only a few times. TCRdb keeps only in-frame clones here, not all; method: immunoSEQ multiplex PCR. The sample lists 40,000 or so clones, over 70% occurring once. CDR3 length: 16 amino acids. Unmatched junction bases numbered 6, after V lost 0 bases and J lost 5 bases. Germline-derived CDR1 and CDR2 are MNHEY and SVGAGI. J is TRBJ2-7 and V is TRBV6-5; 11 bases line up with TRBD2. The sample was PBMCs, taken around atezolizumab (anti-PD-L1) treatment. The sequence came from a man aged 70 or older with urothelial cancer. The CDR3 sequence is CASSYSLAGGLDEQYF. The CDR3 DNA follows: TGTGCCAGCAGTTACTCCTTAGCGGGAGGGTTAGACGAGCAGTACTTC.